The 3 T cell receptor beta chains given below trace back to one sample, sequenced in a study of T cells after yellow fever vaccination. Using its own MiXCR run on the 5' RACE reads, TCRdb lists one record per CDR3 protein. The sample has 450,000 to 650,000 distinct CDR3 sequences; 21% are singletons. Sample: PBMCs, taken approximately 22 days after the first yellow fever vaccination. These receptors came from a young man who received the YFV17D yellow fever vaccine.

The CDR3 loop is CASSGAVAQPQHF. CDR3 nucleotides: TGTGCCAGCAGCGGGGCAGTTGCTCAGCCCCAGCATTTT. The chain uses TRBV12-3 or TRBV12-4 and TRBJ1-5; TRBD1 is a possible D gene (5 bases). V was pared by 6 bases and J by 6 bases, with 12 bases between. There are 13 residues in the CDR3.

This clonotype appeared a few times. The chain joins TRBV12-3 or TRBV12-4 to TRBJ2-1; no clear D gene. The CDR3 consists of 15 residues. Trimming pared 5 bases from V and 0 bases from J, leaving 11 bases between. The CDR3 DNA is TGTGCCAGCAGTCCCCAGCCGAACTCCTACAATGAGCAGTTCTTC. Translated: CASSPQPNSYNEQFF.

This clonotype turned up a few times. This chain links TRBV20-1 with TRBJ2-7, with 11 bases fitting TRBD2. Germline V gene data show CDR1 as DFQATT and CDR2 as SNEGSKA (reference sequence). This CDR3 spans 13 amino acids. The V gene end was trimmed by 0 bases and the J gene end by 7 bases; junction bases not matched to a gene: 2. The CDR3 loop is CSARDGTSGEQYF. The CDR3 DNA is TGCAGTGCTAGAGACGGGACTAGCGGAGAGCAGTACTTC.